What follows is one TCR beta chain and its context. Antigen unknown. The sample comes from a study of Ad26.COV2.S vaccination and SARS-CoV-2 variants. General study points: Analyses of TCR breadth and depth may have underestimated total T cell responses.

This table comes from immunoSEQ multiplex PCR, and its TCRdb copy is limited to in-frame clones, with some not included. The sample carries over 350,000 clones, around nine tenths recorded once. Germline CDR1 is MNHEY and CDR2 is SVGAGI. The CDR3 is made up of 13 amino acids. V lost 7 bases and J lost 0, with 9 bases in between. The treatment was: 19 received Ad26.COV2.S at low or high dose, single or two shots; roughly five received placebo; per-sample allocation not given. Specimen acquisition occurred on day 63 following the initial vaccine or placebo injection. Aged 18-55 years, donor was enrolled in Boston in 2020.

J is TRBJ1-1 and V is TRBV6-5; D remains ambiguous. The material sequenced was peripheral blood, taken in a trial of Ad26.COV2.S vaccine versus placebo. This sequence was found in a person aged 18-60 years who received the Ad26.COV2.S COVID-19 vaccine or a placebo. CDR3 region: CASTSTLNTEAFF. The CDR3 DNA reads as TGTGCCAGCACTTCAACCTTGAACACTGAAGCTTTCTTT.